The 19 T cell receptor beta chains below come from one sample, sequenced in a study of a mutant IDH1 vaccine in newly diagnosed glioma (dated by TCRdb to the early 2020s). This specimen's time point label, interpreted: week 35, safety follow-up. A 20-mer mutant IDH1 peptide at 300 micrograms in Montanide made up each vaccine dose, which was injected subcutaneously together with topical imiquimod. The receptor library was made with the immunoSEQ multiplex PCR assay. The table comes from immuneACCESS by way of TCRdb, which keeps in-frame sequences with V and J called. Part of the clones is missing from these tables; in studies checked, under half for an unresolved V gene and the rest for unknown reasons. Present in this sample are around 32,000 clones, around 80% of which were seen just once. Of the sample, approximately 2.9% is held by the ten largest clones. These receptors' antigens are unknown.

Sample: PBMCs, taken from a glioma patient whose treatment included an IDH1 peptide vaccine. The receptors originated from a man aged 35 to 55 with glioma. Some clones in this sample may be carry-over from other donors' samples.

J is TRBJ1-6 and V is TRBV27; 7 positions match TRBD1. The junction had 4 bases not matched to a gene; V was cut back by 7 bases and J by 7 bases. Looked up from germline, CDR1 is MNHEY and CDR2 is SMNVEV (reference sequence). The CDR3 loop spans 13 amino acids. This CDR3 reads CASKGARNSPLHF. Here the CDR3 DNA reads TGTGCCAGCAAGGGGGCAAGGAATTCACCCCTCCACTTT.

The sample holds a few counts of this clone. The chain joins TRBV2 to TRBJ1-6; a weak D match, TRBD1 (5 bases). Germline V gene data show CDR1 as SNHLY and CDR2 as FYNNEI. The V gene lost 4 bases and the J gene lost 6 bases, with 7 bases spanning the gap. The CDR3 contains 13 residues. The CDR3 DNA sequence: TGTGCCAGCAGTGGACAGCCTAATTCACCCCTCCACTTT. Protein: CASSGQPNSPLHF.

In this sample, this clone turned up once. V usage is TRBV10-2 and J usage is TRBJ2-4; 8 bases align to TRBD2. The CDR3 is made up of 17 amino acids. J lost 3 bases, V lost 0 bases, and 7 bases had no gene match. Germline assignment: CDR1 WSHSY and CDR2 SAAADI. CDR3 protein: CASSESPGAGGKNIQYF. The CDR3, as DNA: TGCGCCAGCAGTGAGTCTCCCGGTGCGGGGGGCAAAAACATTCAGTACTTC.

The chain employs TRBV14 and TRBJ1-6; no clear D. V was clipped by 1 base and J by 0 bases, with 10 bases between them. The germline V gene encodes CDR1 SGHDN and CDR2 FVKESK. The CDR3 sequence is 17 residues long. CDR3 amino acids: CASSQGLPSSYNSPLHF. The DNA of the CDR3 is TGTGCCAGCAGCCAAGGACTTCCGAGCTCCTATAATTCACCCCTCCACTTT.

V is TRBV2 and J is TRBJ2-7; TRBD1 is a possible D gene (6 bases). V lost 1 base and J lost 3, with 10 bases in between. CDR3 length equals 14 residues. Germline CDR1 reads SNHLY; CDR2 reads FYNNEI. The CDR3 nucleotides are TGTGCCAGCAGTGAAGTCTTGGACAGCTACGAGCAGTACTTC. Translated, it gives CASSEVLDSYEQYF.

V and J are TRBV7-8 and TRBJ1-1; TRBD1 aligns across 7 bases. There are 15 residues in the CDR3. With V trimmed by 5 bases and J by 1 base, 7 bases remained unmatched. Looked up from germline, CDR1 is SGHVS and CDR2 is FQNEAQ. The CDR3 loop is CASSKTGQQNTEAFF. The CDR3 DNA follows: TGTGCCAGCAGCAAGACGGGACAGCAGAACACTGAAGCTTTCTTT.

The chain combines TRBV5-1 with TRBJ1-6, with 9 bases fitting TRBD1. The germline V gene has CDR1 SGHRS and CDR2 YFSETQ. Losses at the gene ends were 4 bases for V and 10 bases for J; bases not matched to a gene: 12. CDR3 size: 16 residues. Here the CDR3 DNA reads TGCGCCAGCAGCATAAACGGGGACAGGGTCTTCTCACCCCTCCACTTT. This gives the protein CASSINGDRVFSPLHF.

The chain links TRBV5-1 to TRBJ1-4, with 10 bases matching TRBD1. Germline CDR1 and CDR2: SGHRS and YFSETQ. V shed 4 bases and J 6 bases; nucleotides not matched to a gene: 9. This CDR3 is 16 amino acids long. CDR3 region: CASSPGGQGGDEKLFF. The CDR3 bases are TGCGCCAGCAGCCCAGGCGGACAGGGGGGAGATGAAAAACTGTTTTTT.

The V gene is TRBV19, the J gene TRBJ1-1; D remains unclear. Germline assignment: CDR1 LNHDA and CDR2 SQIVND (reference sequence). With 6 bases removed from V and 1 base from J, the gap between germline ends came to 24 bases. CDR3 size: 18 residues. The CDR3 spells CASRDILGLLRGNTEAFF. In nucleotides, the CDR3 is TGTGCCAGTAGGGATATACTCGGACTTCTGAGAGGGAACACTGAAGCTTTCTTT.

V is TRBV27 and J is TRBJ2-5; 10 bases agree with TRBD1. J was trimmed by 5 bases and V by 6 bases; bases with no gene match: 6. The CDR3 consists of 14 residues. Germline V lookup: CDR1 MNHEY, CDR2 SMNVEV (reference sequence). CDR3: CASSSGQGWETQYF. The CDR3 DNA follows: TGTGCCAGCAGCTCGGGACAGGGGTGGGAGACCCAGTACTTC.

This chain connects TRBV5-5 to TRBJ1-1; TRBD1 matches at 7 bases. V shed 7 bases and J 3 bases; nucleotides not matched to a gene: 12. Germline values: CDR1 SGHKS, CDR2 YYEKEE (reference sequence). The CDR3 has 15 residues. In DNA, the CDR3 is TGTGCCAGCTCTCCGACCGGCAGGGGGTACACTGAAGCTTTCTTT. Residues: CASSPTGRGYTEAFF.

In this sample, this clone turned up once. The J gene is TRBJ2-1, the V gene TRBV5-4; D may match TRBD1 or TRBD2 (5 bases each). The CDR3 sequence is 17 residues long. Germline values: CDR1 SGHNT, CDR2 YYREEE (reference sequence). The V end was cut by 0 bases, the J end by 7 bases, with 20 bases between. Here the CDR3 reads CASSLAGLAPSGNEQFF. The CDR3 DNA is TGTGCCAGCAGCTTGGCGGGGCTAGCCCCATCGGGGAATGAGCAGTTCTTC.

The chain carries TRBV4-1 and TRBJ1-1, with 9 nucleotides matching TRBD1. CDR3 size: 15 residues. Germline-derived CDR1 and CDR2 are MGHRA and YSYEKL. V shed 3 bases, J shed 4 bases, and the junction held 6 bases outside the gene matches. The CDR3: CASSHPDRGFTEAFF. The CDR3 bases are TGCGCCAGCAGCCACCCGGACAGGGGATTCACTGAAGCTTTCTTT.

V and J are TRBV11-3 and TRBJ1-4, with unresolved D. Per germline, CDR1 SGHNT and CDR2 YENEEA. CDR3 length equals 18 residues. V gave up 0 bases and J gave up 7 bases, with 21 bases separating them. The CDR3 DNA is TGTGCCAGCAGCTTAGATCACGCGTGGGTTCTGTGGAGTGAAAAACTGTTTTTT. As protein: CASSLDHAWVLWSEKLFF.

The genes are TRBV5-1 and TRBJ1-1; D is uncertain. V was clipped by 0 bases and J by 3 bases, with 15 bases between them. CDR3 size: 16 residues. Germline assignment: CDR1 SGHRS and CDR2 YFSETQ. Written as DNA, the CDR3 is TGCGCCAGCAGCTTGGTGTTGGGTTCGTATGACACTGAAGCTTTCTTT. It codes for CASSLVLGSYDTEAFF.

The chain joins TRBV9 to TRBJ1-1; a possible D gene is TRBD1 (5 bases). CDR3 length: 16 amino acids. CDR1 is SGDLS, CDR2 YYNGEE, per germline. V shed 0 bases and J shed 4 bases, with 16 bases lying between them. The CDR3 DNA is TGTGCCAGCAGCGTAGGGGGCGAGACCTTGGGCACTGAAGCTTTCTTT. Protein: CASSVGGETLGTEAFF.

The rearrangement uses TRBV4-2 and TRBJ1-2; 8 bases agree with TRBD1. Germline V gene sequence: CDR1 LGHNA, CDR2 YNFKEQ. CDR3 size: 15 residues. The junction had 2 bases not matched to a gene; V was cut back by 2 bases and J by 0 bases. CDR3 nucleotides: TGTGCCAGCAGCCAAACGGACAGGGCTAACTATGGCTACACCTTC. Protein product: CASSQTDRANYGYTF.

The rearrangement links TRBV7-2 to TRBJ1-1; no reliable D call. This CDR3 has 15 residues. V was shortened by 5 bases and J by 5 bases, with 18 bases between the two germline ends. Germline CDR1 is SGHTA and CDR2 is FQGNSA. The DNA of the CDR3 is TGTGCCAGCAGCCTCGGGAGAGGGCGAGGAACTGAAGCTTTCTTT. Translated: CASSLGRGRGTEAFF. Combining the CDR3 with reference TRBV7-2 and TRBJ1-1 gives the whole variable domain GAGVSQSPSNKVTEKGKDVELRCDPISGHTALYWYRQSLGQGLEFLIYFQGNSAPDKSGLPSDRFSAERTGGSVSTLTIQRTQQEDSAVYLCASSLGRGRGTEAFFGQGTRLTVV.

The rearrangement uses TRBV29-1 and TRBJ2-3, with 7 bases identical to TRBD1. V trimming: 7 bases; J trimming: 2 bases; junction bases outside the gene matches: 3. CDR1 SQVTM and CDR2 ANQGSEA come from the germline V gene. The CDR3 has 12 residues. The CDR3 sequence is CSAGTVTDTQYF. In DNA, the CDR3 is TGCAGCGCCGGGACAGTCACAGATACGCAGTATTTT.